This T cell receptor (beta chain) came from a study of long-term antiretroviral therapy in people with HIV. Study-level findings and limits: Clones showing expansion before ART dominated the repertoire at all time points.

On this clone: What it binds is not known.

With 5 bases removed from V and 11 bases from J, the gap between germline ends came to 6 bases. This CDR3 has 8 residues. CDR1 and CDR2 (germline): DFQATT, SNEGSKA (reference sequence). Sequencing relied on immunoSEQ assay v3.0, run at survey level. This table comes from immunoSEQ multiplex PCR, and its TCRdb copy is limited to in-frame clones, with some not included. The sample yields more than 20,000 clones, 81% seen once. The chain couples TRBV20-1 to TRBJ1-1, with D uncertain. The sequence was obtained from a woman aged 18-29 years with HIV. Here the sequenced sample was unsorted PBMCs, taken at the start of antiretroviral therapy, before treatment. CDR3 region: CSAQGAFF. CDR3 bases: TGCAGTGCTCAAGGCGCTTTCTTT.